The 15 T cell receptor beta chains presented below share a single source sample, sequenced in a study of T-cell memory formation after mild COVID-19. Each CDR3 protein is one row after TCRdb ran MiXCR on the 5' RACE reads. The sample shows under 450,000 distinct CDR3 sequences, less than 25% of them seen only once. The sequenced sample consisted of PBMCs or a T cell subset sorted from them (not recorded which). The receptor source for this set is a young man who had mild COVID-19 (a few samples of this study predate the infection). Cell type and time point are not known.

V is TRBV7-2 and J is TRBJ2-5, with 8 bases aligning to TRBD2. CDR1 and CDR2 (germline): SGHTA, FQGNSA. There are 16 residues in the CDR3. The V segment lost 4 bases and the J segment 5 bases; nucleotides outside the gene matches: 12. Here the CDR3 reads CASSSTSRGAEETQYF. DNA of the CDR3: TGTGCCAGCAGCTCCACCTCGCGGGGGGCGGAGGAGACCCAGTACTTC.

The rearrangement links TRBV12-3 or TRBV12-4 to TRBJ1-1; D call uncertain. Trimming pared 5 bases from V and 6 bases from J, leaving 10 bases between. There are 12 residues in the CDR3. The CDR3 DNA is TGTGCCAGCAGTGAGATTGGGCCTGAAGCTTTCTTT. Translated: CASSEIGPEAFF.

This clonotype was picked up a small number of times. V is TRBV25-1 and J is TRBJ2-5; possible D gene TRBD1, 6 bases. There are 15 residues in the CDR3. Germline values: CDR1 MGHDK, CDR2 SYGVNS. Trimming cost V 3 bases and J 1 base, with 12 bases left between them. CDR3 DNA: TGTGCCAGCAGTGACCCCACAGGGTCCCAAGAGACCCAGTACTTC. Amino acids: CASSDPTGSQETQYF.

This chain connects TRBV7-2 to TRBJ2-7, with D perhaps assigned TRBD1 or TRBD2 (5 bases each). This CDR3 is built from 13 residues. V lost 1 base and J 6 bases, leaving 10 bases between the germline ends. Germline V CDR1 and CDR2: SGHTA, FQGNSA. The CDR3 DNA follows: TGTGCCAGCAGCTTAGTCGAGGGGTCCGAGCAGTACTTC. Residues: CASSLVEGSEQYF.

The chain recombines TRBV5-1 with TRBJ2-7; D is undetermined. Deletions cut 2 bases from V and 3 bases from J, with 6 bases between. Germline CDR1 reads SGHRS; CDR2 reads YFSETQ. The CDR3 length is 12 residues. The CDR3 loop reads CASSLTHYEQYF. In DNA, the CDR3 is TGCGCCAGCAGCTTAACACACTACGAGCAGTACTTC.

This clonotype was found a few times. V and J are TRBV5-6 and TRBJ2-2, with D tentatively TRBD2 (5 bases). Deletions cut 0 bases from V and 9 bases from J, with 15 bases between. The CDR3 runs 15 residues. Germline V gene data show CDR1 as SGHDT and CDR2 as YYEEEE. The CDR3 protein is CASSLAGVGSRELFF. For the CDR3, the DNA is TGTGCCAGCAGCTTGGCCGGGGTAGGGTCGAGGGAGCTGTTTTTT.

Only a few counts were recorded for this clonotype. This chain connects TRBV2 to TRBJ1-3, with D unresolved. V was trimmed by 7 bases and J by 7 bases, leaving 8 bases between them. The CDR3 totals 11 residues. Germline CDR1 reads SNHLY; CDR2 reads FYNNEI. CDR3 sequence (DNA): TGTGCCAGCAACCGCGTTAACACCATATATTTT. Amino acids: CASNRVNTIYF.

This clonotype was found many times. The V call is TRBV15, the J call TRBJ2-5; D is possibly TRBD1 (5 bases). Per germline, CDR1 LNHNV and CDR2 YYDKDF (reference sequence). CDR3 size: 13 residues. V shed 1 base and J shed 3 bases, with 6 bases lying between them. This chain's CDR3 is CATSRGQKETQYF. The CDR3 DNA reads TGTGCCACCAGCAGAGGACAGAAAGAGACCCAGTACTTC.

This clonotype was counted a few times. The chain has TRBV5-1 and TRBJ2-1; 10 bases agree with TRBD2. The V segment lost 7 bases and the J segment 5 bases; nucleotides outside the gene matches: 18. This CDR3 contains 18 residues. Germline loops: CDR1 SGHRS, CDR2 YFSETQ. The DNA for the CDR3 is TGCGCCAGCGCCGAACTAGCGGGGCTTTCTCGGCAGAACAATGAGCAGTTCTTC. Its protein is CASAELAGLSRQNNEQFF.

The chain recombines TRBV3-1 with TRBJ1-5; TRBD1 matches at 7 bases. From germline, CDR1 is LGHDT and CDR2 YNNKEL (reference sequence). This CDR3 has 14 residues. The V and J ends lost 5 bases and 5 bases, in that order; junction bases with no gene match: 6. CDR3 protein: CASSKSTGDQPQHF. The CDR3 DNA reads TGTGCCAGCAGCAAGTCTACAGGGGATCAGCCCCAGCATTTT.

The CDR3 DNA reads TGCGCCAGCAGCCCTAGCGGTCCGTCCGAGACCCAGTACTTC. Translating gives CASSPSGPSETQYF. This sequence joins TRBV5-1 and TRBJ2-5; 7 bases match TRBD2. The CDR3 loop spans 14 amino acids. Per germline, CDR1 SGHRS and CDR2 YFSETQ. With V trimmed by 4 bases and J by 5 bases, 8 bases remained unmatched.

This clonotype was detected many times. The genes are TRBV7-2 and TRBJ1-5, with 9 bases fitting TRBD1. The CDR3 is 14 amino acids. The V segment lost 1 base and the J segment 7 bases; nucleotides outside the gene matches: 2. Germline V lookup: CDR1 SGHTA, CDR2 FQGNSA. CDR3 residues: CASSLGQGEQPQHF. CDR3 nucleotides: TGTGCCAGCAGCTTAGGACAGGGGGAACAGCCCCAGCATTTT.

This clonotype appeared a few times. This chain connects TRBV12-3 or TRBV12-4 to TRBJ1-5; no firm D call. The CDR3 sequence is 12 residues long. Trimming removed 8 bases at V and 7 bases at J, with 12 bases between. This chain's CDR3 is CASQILSQPQHF. The CDR3 region has the DNA TGTGCCAGCCAAATCTTGAGCCAGCCCCAGCATTTT.

The J gene is TRBJ1-1, the V gene TRBV6-6; 10 nucleotides match TRBD1. Per germline, CDR1 MNHNY and CDR2 SVGAGI (reference sequence). Trimming took 10 bases from V and 3 from J; bases not matched to a gene: 8. The CDR3 spans 14 residues. The CDR3 DNA follows: TGTGCCACGCTCGGGGGACAGGGGTACACTGAAGCTTTCTTT. It encodes CATLGGQGYTEAFF.

A few counts support this clonotype. V is TRBV5-1 and J is TRBJ1-4; D is uncertain. Germline V gene data show CDR1 as SGHRS and CDR2 as YFSETQ. Trimming shortened V by 2 bases and J by 6 bases, and 11 bases separated the two germline ends. CDR3 length: 14 residues. CDR3 sequence reads: CASSFGRRHEKLFF. The CDR3 DNA reads as TGCGCCAGCAGCTTTGGCAGACGCCATGAAAAACTGTTTTTT.